These T cell receptor beta chains were read from a single sample in a study of cytomegalovirus exposure and HLA in healthy donors. Data came from immunoSEQ multiplex PCR; TCRdb stores just in-frame clones and leaves some out. Of about 100,000 clones in the sample, more than 75% are singletons; the top ten hold roughly 5.4%. The sequencing sample was made of PBMCs. These receptor sequences come from a woman younger than 30 in good health and CMV-seropositive. Both conserved end residues are part of each CDR3. The D gene is left open where the match is weak.

TRBV5-1	TRBJ2-1	TRBD2	TGCGCCAGCAGCTTGGCGGCGGGAGTGTTCGATGAGCAGTTCTTC	CASSLAAGVFDEQFF
TRBV27	TRBJ2-7	TRBD2	TGTGCCAGCAGGGACGGTCGGGAGGGCCGCGAGCAGTACTTC	CASRDGREGREQYF
TRBV5-5	TRBJ2-7	TRBD1	TGTGCCAGCAGCTCGGGACAGCAGACCTACGAGCAGTACTTC	CASSSGQQTYEQYF
TRBV6-1	TRBJ1-1	.	TGTGCCAGCAGTGAAGCGCTGGGGGCTGGTACTGAAGCTTTCTTT	CASSEALGAGTEAFF
TRBV7-8	TRBJ2-1	TRBD1	TGTGCCAGCAGCTTAGGACAGGGGGCTTACAATGAGCAGTTCTTC	CASSLGQGAYNEQFF
TRBV7-9	TRBJ2-1	.	TGTGCCAGCAGCTTACCGGAGACTAGCTCCTACAATGAGCAGTTCTTC	CASSLPETSSYNEQFF
TRBV13	TRBJ1-6	TRBD1	TGTGCCAGCAGCCAGGACAGGGAGAATTCACCCCTCCACTTT	CASSQDRENSPLHF
TRBV5-4	TRBJ2-5	.	TGTGCCAGCAGCTTGGTTGGGCGGGAACAAGAGACCCAGTACTTC	CASSLVGREQETQYF
TRBV10-1	TRBJ2-5	.	TGCGCCAGCAGTGAGGGAGTCGGGAGTGTTCAAGAGACCCAGTACTTC	CASSEGVGSVQETQYF
TRBV9	TRBJ1-2	TRBD1	TGTGCCAGCAGCACAGGGGCCTATGGCTACACCTTC	CASSTGAYGYTF
TRBV12-5	TRBJ2-1	TRBD2	TGTGCTAGTGGTTTGGACGTGACTAGCGGGAGGGCCTTCTCTGAGCAGTTCTTC	CASGLDVTSGRAFSEQFF